The rows below give T cell receptor beta chains drawn from one sample of a study of identical twins. From the 5' RACE reads, TCRdb called clonotypes with MiXCR, one entry per CDR3 protein. The sample lists roughly 250,000 distinct CDR3 sequences, approximately 7% occurring once. This sample was shared with a second study, whose subject was yellow fever vaccine responses in identical twins.

Sequenced: memory (CD45RO+) T cells sorted from blood. The receptors were gathered from a woman younger than 30 in good health. CDR3s include the opening cysteine and the closing phenylalanine or tryptophan. The order of the fields is J gene, CDR3 length, V gene, D gene, CDR3 protein. A D gene is named only where the DNA matches it firmly.

>TRBJ1-2|13|TRBV5-1|TRBD1
CASSEGQTYGYTF
>TRBJ2-4|15|TRBV12-5|-
CASGLGQLAKNIQYF
>TRBJ2-5|18|TRBV20-1|-
CSARVNSRDTRYQETQYF
>TRBJ2-4|19|TRBV7-6|TRBD2
CASSSTGTIRDLAKNIQYF
>TRBJ1-1|14|TRBV5-1|-
CASSLGGVNTEAFF
>TRBJ1-5|14|TRBV5-1|-
CASSLDSPGQPQHF
>TRBJ2-1|17|TRBV20-1|-
CSARVAPPRGSYNEQFF
>TRBJ2-4|15|TRBV12-3/TRBV12-4|-
CASSWGVYVKNIQYF
>TRBJ2-3|15|TRBV6-2/TRBV6-3|TRBD2
CASSYLAGGTDTQYF
>TRBJ2-1|17|TRBV24-1|-
CATSDFKSGGLYNEQFF
>TRBJ2-1|14|TRBV6-1|-
CASKTGISYNEQFF
>TRBJ1-1|13|TRBV14|-
CASAGSLGTEAFF
>TRBJ2-2|18|TRBV11-1|TRBD2
CASSFLLAGGPNTGELFF
>TRBJ1-1|18|TRBV5-1|TRBD1
CASSLDGGTVLPLGRAFF
>TRBJ1-2|15|TRBV24-1|-
CATSDGGGNRDGYTF
>TRBJ2-1|14|TRBV5-1|-
CASSLADPYNEQFF
>TRBJ2-2|14|TRBV12-3/TRBV12-4|-
CASSLEGTTGELFF
>TRBJ2-6|16|TRBV24-1|-
CATSDPPGPGGLLLTF
>TRBJ2-6|16|TRBV6-1|TRBD1
CASSGQVGSGANVLTF
>TRBJ1-4|15|TRBV12-3/TRBV12-4|-
CASSFELLGRLKLFF
>TRBJ2-1|11|TRBV12-3/TRBV12-4|-
CASTRLNEQFF
>TRBJ2-3|16|TRBV27|TRBD2
CASSLSGTSGSDTQYF
>TRBJ2-7|15|TRBV5-1|TRBD2
CASSLGTSGTKEQYF
>TRBJ2-1|16|TRBV20-1|TRBD2
CSARPLAGTAYNEQFF
>TRBJ1-2|13|TRBV12-3/TRBV12-4|-
CASSPSSTYGYTF
>TRBJ2-1|15|TRBV2|TRBD2
CASRGGLAGGNEQFF
>TRBJ1-2|12|TRBV12-3/TRBV12-4|-
CASSLPGYGYTF
>TRBJ2-1|16|TRBV4-2|TRBD2
CASSQEGAGAFNEQFF
>TRBJ2-2|14|TRBV20-1|-
CSARPPRDTGELFF
>TRBJ2-4|16|TRBV12-3/TRBV12-4|-
CASSPDRNLAKNIQYF
>TRBJ1-2|12|TRBV29-1|-
CSAEGANYGYTF
>TRBJ2-5|14|TRBV5-1|-
CASSTGSPGETQYF
>TRBJ2-1|14|TRBV29-1|TRBD2
CSVCLAESYNEQFF
>TRBJ2-1|15|TRBV19|-
CASSLGQYIYNEQFF
>TRBJ2-3|17|TRBV28|TRBD2
CASRNTGLAVITDTQYF
>TRBJ2-5|18|TRBV12-3/TRBV12-4|-
CTSSFSLWAGEGQETQYF
>TRBJ2-1|14|TRBV10-3|-
CAISDRFSYNEQFF
>TRBJ1-6|15|TRBV12-3/TRBV12-4|-
CASSLLQGFNSPLHF
>TRBJ1-1|17|TRBV5-1|TRBD1
CASTPLTGAITNTEAFF
>TRBJ2-3|15|TRBV29-1|TRBD2
CSVPTSGSWTDTQYF
>TRBJ1-5|15|TRBV5-1|-
CASSSDGHSNQPQHF
>TRBJ1-3|17|TRBV5-1|-
CASSLALQTSAGNTIYF
>TRBJ2-1|15|TRBV28|-
CASRPSRGRYNEQFF
>TRBJ2-2|14|TRBV11-2|TRBD1
CASSEQGIAGELFF
>TRBJ2-4|19|TRBV28|-
CANNFPGPYSPRGKNIQYF
>TRBJ2-2|15|TRBV7-6|-
CASSFERSRAGELFF
>TRBJ2-2|14|TRBV2|-
CASRGQVQVTELFF
>TRBJ1-1|13|TRBV4-1|TRBD1
CASRLQGRPEAFF
>TRBJ2-5|11|TRBV6-6|-
CASGLSETQYF
>TRBJ2-1|17|TRBV19|TRBD2
CASKPGAGLGVYNEQFF
>TRBJ2-6|18|TRBV5-1|-
CPSSLAETGVSGANVLTF
>TRBJ1-1|13|TRBV12-3/TRBV12-4|-
CASSFVGWTEAFF
>TRBJ1-5|13|TRBV5-1|-
CASSLEWGQPQHF
>TRBJ2-1|16|TRBV4-2|-
CASSRTGDPSYNEQFF
>TRBJ2-3|14|TRBV19|-
CASSPQIVTDTQYF
>TRBJ1-2|14|TRBV12-3/TRBV12-4|-
CASSSGPNNYGYTF
>TRBJ1-6|14|TRBV27|TRBD1
CASSLLATGSPLHF